Shown below are 17 T cell receptor beta chains from a single sample sequenced in a study of cytotoxic CD8 clonotypes in ibrutinib-treated CLL. Using immunoSEQ multiplex PCR, the repertoire was profiled, and TCRdb retains in-frame clones only, with some absent. The table shows 200,000 to 250,000 clones, with over 65% occurring only once. The sequencing here drew on PBMCs, taken after 12 months of ibrutinib treatment. These receptors were taken from a human donor with chronic lymphocytic leukemia.

The chain employs TRBV7-9 and TRBJ1-2, with D possibly TRBD1 on 6 matching bases. CDR3 length: 15 residues. V was shortened by 4 bases and J by 3 bases, with 15 bases between the two germline ends. Germline lookup yields CDR1 SEHNR and CDR2 FQNEAQ (reference sequence). The CDR3 DNA sequence: TGTGCCAGCAGCTGGACAGCGGTGGAATACTATGGCTACACCTTC. As protein: CASSWTAVEYYGYTF.

This chain links TRBV2 with TRBJ1-1; the D gene is possibly TRBD1 (5 bases). The germline CDR1 and CDR2 sequences are SNHLY and FYNNEI. Trimming pared 6 bases from V and 2 bases from J, leaving 10 bases between. The CDR3 is 13 amino acids. The CDR3 protein is CASRTDSNTEAFF. The CDR3 nucleotides read TGTGCCAGCAGGACCGACAGTAACACTGAAGCTTTCTTT.

This chain joins TRBV5-5 and TRBJ1-3, with D hard to call. The CDR3 runs to 14 residues. V gave up 2 bases and J gave up 0 bases, with 6 bases separating them. Germline values: CDR1 SGHKS, CDR2 YYEKEE (reference sequence). CDR3 residues: CASSFGLSGNTIYF. The CDR3 nucleotides are TGTGCCAGCAGCTTTGGCCTCTCTGGAAACACCATATATTTT.

This clone has just one count. V is TRBV29-1 and J is TRBJ2-1; D is ambiguous. Deletions cut 7 bases from V and 7 bases from J, with 11 bases between. In germline, CDR1 is SQVTM, CDR2 ANQGSEA. The CDR3 runs to 11 residues. In nucleotides, the CDR3 is TGCAGCGCCAACGCCGCGAATGAGCAGTTCTTC. This sequence encodes CSANAANEQFF.

V usage is TRBV5-6 and J usage is TRBJ1-6; D is unresolved. The V gene's germline CDR1 is SGHDT and CDR2 YYEEEE. There are 15 residues in the CDR3. The ends were cut back, 1 base at V and 9 bases at J, with 14 bases in the middle. In DNA, the CDR3 is TGTGCCAGCAGCTTGAAGGACGCATCCAGTTCACCCCTCCACTTT. Protein product: CASSLKDASSSPLHF. Supplemented by reference TRBV5-6 and TRBJ1-6, the full variable domain reads DAGVTQSPTHLIKTRGQQVTLRCSPKSGHDTVSWYQQALGQGPQFIFQYYEEEERQRGNFPDRFSGHQFPNYSSELNVNALLLGDSALYLCASSLKDASSSPLHFGNGTRLTVT.

The gene calls are TRBV5-1 and TRBJ2-3; D might be TRBD2 (5 bases). V dropped 4 bases and J dropped 0 bases, with 12 bases sitting between them. The CDR3 is 15 residues long. CDR1 is SGHRS and CDR2 is YFSETQ in the germline V gene. The chain's CDR3 is CASSGSDYSTDTQYF. In DNA, the CDR3 is TGCGCCAGCAGCGGCTCAGACTATAGCACAGATACGCAGTATTTT.

Points on this clone: The same CDR3 is also encoded by other DNA sequences in this sample. The J gene is TRBJ1-5, the V gene TRBV27; 8 nucleotides align to TRBD1. The CDR3 runs to 13 residues. The V gene end was trimmed by 9 bases and the J gene end by 4 bases; junction bases not matched to a gene: 5. The V gene's germline CDR1 is MNHEY and CDR2 SMNVEV (reference sequence). The CDR3 region is CASRGQGNQPQHF. The DNA of the CDR3 is TGTGCCAGTCGCGGACAGGGTAATCAGCCCCAGCATTTT.

V usage is TRBV6-1 and J usage is TRBJ1-1; D not certain. Trimming removed 4 bases from V and 9 bases from J, with 15 bases in between. This CDR3 has 13 residues. Germline CDR1 is MNHNS and CDR2 is SASEGT. CDR3 residues: CASSGALVSKAFF. In DNA, the CDR3 is TGTGCCAGCAGTGGAGCCCTGGTTAGTAAAGCTTTCTTT.

CDR3 coding DNA: TGTGCCAGCAGCCAAGTAGCGGGAGTCCTCATCCTGACTTTC. It encodes CASSQVAGVLILTF. The chain employs TRBV4-2 and TRBJ2-6; 9 bases fit TRBD2. J was trimmed by 14 bases and V by 1 base; bases with no gene match: 6. The germline V gene encodes CDR1 LGHNA and CDR2 YNFKEQ. The CDR3 sequence is 14 residues long.

V is TRBV9 and J is TRBJ2-1; D is perhaps TRBD2 (5 bases). The CDR3 is 12 amino acids. Germline CDR1 SGDLS, CDR2 YYNGEE. Trimming left V 4 bases short and J 9 bases short, with 11 bases between. The CDR3 DNA reads as TGTGCCAGCAGCCGGTCGGAGGCTGAGCAGTTCTTC. It specifies CASSRSEAEQFF.

The chain is built from TRBV9 and TRBJ2-6; maybe TRBD1 (5 bases). V was pared by 5 bases and J by 0 bases, with 12 bases between. CDR1 SGDLS and CDR2 YYNGEE come from the germline V gene. The CDR3 extends over 16 amino acids. The CDR3 loop reads CASSPTGSSGANVLTF. The DNA of the CDR3 is TGTGCCAGCAGTCCTACAGGAAGCTCTGGGGCCAACGTCCTGACTTTC.

The chain couples TRBV18 to TRBJ1-1, with TRBD1 matching over 8 bases. The trim removed 2 bases at V and 4 bases at J, leaving 15 bases unmatched. Germline V gene data show CDR1 as KGHSH and CDR2 as LQKENI. The CDR3 extends over 18 amino acids. CDR3: CASSPNNYRGSGLTEAFF. CDR3 DNA sequence: TGTGCCAGCTCACCAAATAACTACAGGGGGTCGGGTCTCACTGAAGCTTTCTTT.

The V call is TRBV30, the J call TRBJ1-1; possible D gene TRBD1, 5 bases. The CDR3 loop spans 16 amino acids. The V end lost 1 base, the J end lost 6 bases, and 21 bases lay between the germline ends. The germline V gene encodes CDR1 GTSNPN and CDR2 SVGIG (reference sequence). CDR3 protein: CAWSDPMWTQRPEAFF. Here the CDR3 DNA reads TGTGCCTGGAGTGATCCCATGTGGACACAGCGTCCTGAAGCTTTCTTT.

This clone turned up a few times. The CDR3 nucleotides read TGTGCCAGCAGCGTAGGAGGGGTGGAAATCGGCGAGCAGTACTTC. It translates to CASSVGGVEIGEQYF. The genes are TRBV9 and TRBJ2-7; D tentatively fits TRBD1 or TRBD2 (5 bases each). The CDR3 contains 15 residues. Per the germline V gene, CDR1 is SGDLS and CDR2 is YYNGEE. V was clipped by 0 bases and J by 6 bases, with 16 bases between them.

V and J are TRBV6-6 and TRBJ2-7; weak D call: TRBD2 (6 bases). The CDR3 is made up of 13 amino acids. The germline V gene has CDR1 MNHNY and CDR2 SVGAGI (reference sequence). The V end was cut by 9 bases, the J end by 7 bases, with 19 bases between. CDR3 sequence reads: CASTGTPLREQYF. CDR3 sequence (DNA): TGTGCCAGTACCGGGACTCCTTTACGGGAGCAGTACTTC.

This chain links TRBV29-1 with TRBJ1-4; TRBD1 aligns across 9 bases. Germline V CDR1 and CDR2: SQVTM, ANQGSEA. CDR3 size: 12 residues. The ends lost 7 bases at V and 8 bases at J; junction bases unmatched: 5. The DNA of the CDR3 is TGCAGCGCTGGGACAGGGAACGAAAAACTGTTTTTT. Amino acid sequence: CSAGTGNEKLFF.

This clone came up a few times. The chain is built from TRBV10-1 and TRBJ1-1; D gene unclear. V was shortened by 5 bases and J by 1 base, with 8 bases between the two germline ends. Germline V CDR1 and CDR2: WNHNN, SYGVQD (reference sequence). The CDR3 length is 13 residues. CDR3 amino acids: CASSTTRNTEAFF. The CDR3 DNA is TGCGCCAGCAGTACGACTCGGAACACTGAAGCTTTCTTT.